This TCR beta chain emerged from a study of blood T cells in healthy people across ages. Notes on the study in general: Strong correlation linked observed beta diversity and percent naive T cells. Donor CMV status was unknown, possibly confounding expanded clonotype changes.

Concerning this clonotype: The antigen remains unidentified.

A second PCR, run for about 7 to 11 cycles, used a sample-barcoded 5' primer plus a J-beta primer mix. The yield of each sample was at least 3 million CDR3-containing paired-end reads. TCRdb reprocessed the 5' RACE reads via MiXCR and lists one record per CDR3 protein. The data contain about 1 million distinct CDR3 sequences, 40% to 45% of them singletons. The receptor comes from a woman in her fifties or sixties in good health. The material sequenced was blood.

DNA for the CDR3: TGTGCCAGCAGCTTAGGCCCAAAGGCATATGGGGCCAACGTCCTGACTTTC. Encoded protein: CASSLGPKAYGANVLTF. This sequence joins TRBV7-7 and TRBJ2-6; no reliable D call. V lost 1 base and J lost 3, with 13 bases in between. Germline V gives CDR1 SSHAT, CDR2 FNYEAQ (reference sequence). The CDR3 length is 17 residues.